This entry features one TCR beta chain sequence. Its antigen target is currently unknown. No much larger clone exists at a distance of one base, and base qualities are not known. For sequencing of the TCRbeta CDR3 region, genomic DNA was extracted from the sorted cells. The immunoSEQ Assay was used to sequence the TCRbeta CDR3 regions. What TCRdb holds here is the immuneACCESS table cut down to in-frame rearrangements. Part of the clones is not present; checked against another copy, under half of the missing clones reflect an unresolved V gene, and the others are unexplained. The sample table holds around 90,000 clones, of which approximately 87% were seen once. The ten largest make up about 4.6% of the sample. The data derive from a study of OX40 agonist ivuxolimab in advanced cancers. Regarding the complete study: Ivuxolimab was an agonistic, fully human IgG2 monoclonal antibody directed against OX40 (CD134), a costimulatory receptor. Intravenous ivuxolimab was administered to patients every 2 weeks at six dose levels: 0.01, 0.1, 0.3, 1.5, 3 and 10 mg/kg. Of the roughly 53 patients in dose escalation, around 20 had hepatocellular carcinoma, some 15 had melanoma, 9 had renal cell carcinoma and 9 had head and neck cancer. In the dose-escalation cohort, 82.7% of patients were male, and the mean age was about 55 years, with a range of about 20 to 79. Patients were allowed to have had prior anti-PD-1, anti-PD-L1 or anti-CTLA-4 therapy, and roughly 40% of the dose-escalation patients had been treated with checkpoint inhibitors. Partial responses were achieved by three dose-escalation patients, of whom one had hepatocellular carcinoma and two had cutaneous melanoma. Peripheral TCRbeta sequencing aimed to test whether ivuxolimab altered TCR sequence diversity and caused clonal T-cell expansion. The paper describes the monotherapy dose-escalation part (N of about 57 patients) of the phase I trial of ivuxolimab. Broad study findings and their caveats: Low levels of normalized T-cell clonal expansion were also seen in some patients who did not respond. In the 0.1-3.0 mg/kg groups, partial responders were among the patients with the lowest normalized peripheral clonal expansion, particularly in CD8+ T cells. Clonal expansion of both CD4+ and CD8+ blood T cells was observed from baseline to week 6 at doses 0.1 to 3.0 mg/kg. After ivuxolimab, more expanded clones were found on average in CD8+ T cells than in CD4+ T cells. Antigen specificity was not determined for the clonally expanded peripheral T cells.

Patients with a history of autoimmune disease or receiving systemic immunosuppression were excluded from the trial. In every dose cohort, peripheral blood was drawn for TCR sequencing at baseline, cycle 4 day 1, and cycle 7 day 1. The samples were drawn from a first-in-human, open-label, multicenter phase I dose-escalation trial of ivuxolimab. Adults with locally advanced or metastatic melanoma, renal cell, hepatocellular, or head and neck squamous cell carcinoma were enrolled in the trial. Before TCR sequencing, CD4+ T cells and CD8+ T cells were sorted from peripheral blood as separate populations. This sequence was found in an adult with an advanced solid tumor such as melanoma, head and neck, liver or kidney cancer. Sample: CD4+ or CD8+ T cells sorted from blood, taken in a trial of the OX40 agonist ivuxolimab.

The DNA sequence is as follows: TGCGCCAGCAGCCAAGTTGGGGGCTTTGGGGCCAACGTCCTGACTTTC. It translates as CASSQVGGFGANVLTF. The sequence links TRBV4-3 to TRBJ2-6; TRBD1 is a weak D gene call, 6 bases matching. Sequences LGHNA (CDR1) and YSLEER (CDR2) are obtained from the germline V gene. V drops 1 base and J drops 3 bases, leaving 10 bases in between. CDR3 length: 16 amino acids, cysteine to phenylalanine. CDR3 DNA only is kept here, 48 bases in frame from base 1.